This TCR beta chain was identified in a study of naive and memory T cell subsets. Study-wide results and caveats: Each distinct alpha or beta sequence counts as one clonotype. Possibly reflecting memory cells re-expressing CD45RA, a few larger clonotypes occurred in naive repertoires, especially CD8.

This clonotype was detected a few times. Its specificity is not known. The V gene lost 5 bases and the J gene lost 2 bases, with 16 bases spanning the gap. The germline V gene encodes CDR1 MNHEY and CDR2 SVGAGI. The CDR3 extends over 16 amino acids. Two oligonucleotides, mixed equimolar, formed the beta constant-region primer covering TRBC1 and TRBC2. Ligated cDNA was amplified by four rounds of PCR with nested alpha and beta constant-region primers and SP2. TCRdb reanalysed the UMI-ligation and nested PCR reads using MiXCR and keeps one entry per CDR3 protein. The sample yields roughly 150,000 distinct CDR3 sequences, roughly 20% seen once.

Sequencing used naive CD4+ T cells from blood. The receptor's source is a human donor in good health. The chain uses TRBV6-5 and TRBJ1-5, with no clear D. In DNA, the CDR3 is TGTGCCAGCAGTCCGGCGTTCCCCGAGGGCAATCAGCCCCAGCATTTT. It encodes CASSPAFPEGNQPQHF.